This T cell receptor beta chain was observed in a study of technical replicates of blood from a handful of donors. Assay used: immunoSEQ multiplex PCR; TCRdb lists only in-frame clones, some missing. Of around 93,000 clones listed, less than 95% are singletons. CDR3 size: 15 residues. Trimming removed 4 bases from V and 7 bases from J; junction bases left unmatched: 5. CDR1 and CDR2 from the germline V gene are SGHNT and YENEEA. The clonotype was recovered from a human donor in good health. Material for sequencing was T cells isolated from PBMCs. This chain links TRBV11-3 with TRBJ2-1; 12 bases map to TRBD2. The CDR3 sequence is CASSSSSGRENEQFF. The CDR3 DNA sequence: TGTGCCAGCAGCTCGTCTAGCGGGAGGGAAAATGAGCAGTTCTTC.